Listed below are T cell receptor beta chains from one sample, sequenced in a study of T-cell memory formation after mild COVID-19. TCRdb redid the calling of the 5' RACE reads with MiXCR, one entry per CDR3 protein. The sample gives a few hundred thousand distinct CDR3 sequences, around 30% of which show up once; around 10% is in the top ten. Material for sequencing was PBMCs or a T cell subset sorted from them (not recorded which). Receptor source: an adult woman who had mild COVID-19 (a few samples of this study predate the infection). Cell type and time point are not known. Both conserved end residues are part of each CDR3. A D gene is named only where the DNA matches it firmly. The size field is filled for only some rows; it gives once, few, many or a size class.

>TRBJ2-1|TRBV5-1|few|13|TRBD1
TGCGCCAGCAGCTTAACAGGGGTAGATGAGCAGTTCTTC
CASSLTGVDEQFF
>TRBJ1-1|TRBV6-5|few|13|-
TGTGCCACCCGGGACACCTTGAACACTGAAGCTTTCTTT
CATRDTLNTEAFF
>TRBJ2-4|TRBV20-1|few|15|TRBD1
TGCAGTGCTAGTCCCGGGACAGGGACCAAAAACATTCAGTACTTC
CSASPGTGTKNIQYF
>TRBJ2-7|TRBV7-9|-|14|-
TGTGCCAGCAGCTTAAGTGGGGTTAACTACGAGCAGTACTTC
CASSLSGVNYEQYF
>TRBJ1-5|TRBV4-2|few|13|-
TGTGCCAGCAGCAAAGCCGCCAATCAGCCCCAGCATTTT
CASSKAANQPQHF
>TRBJ2-2|TRBV5-1|-|15|-
TGCGCCAGCAGGTTGAGGCAGGGTGTCACCGGGGAGCTGTTTTTT
CASRLRQGVTGELFF
>TRBJ2-7|TRBV30|-|13|TRBD1
TGTGCCTGGAGCGCCGACAGGGGACACGAGCAGTACTTC
CAWSADRGHEQYF
>TRBJ1-2|TRBV7-9|-|11|-
TGTGCCAGCAGCTCCCCCTATGGCTACACCTTC
CASSSPYGYTF
>TRBJ2-7|TRBV11-3|few|19|TRBD1
TGTGCCAGCAGCTCTCACCCCGGGACAGGGGGTATGAGCTCCTACGAGCAGTACTTC
CASSSHPGTGGMSSYEQYF
>TRBJ2-7|TRBV9|-|14|TRBD2
TGTGCCAGCAGCCTGGGACTAGGGGACTACGAGCAGTACTTC
CASSLGLGDYEQYF
>TRBJ2-1|TRBV11-3|few|14|-
TGTGCCAGCAGCTCCCGGAGGAGTAGCAATGAGCAGTTCTTC
CASSSRRSSNEQFF
>TRBJ1-1|TRBV7-9|-|11|-
TGTGCCAGCAGCTTTACGTTCGAAGCTTTCTTT
CASSFTFEAFF
>TRBJ2-2|TRBV6-2/TRBV6-3|few|12|-
TGTGCCAGCGAAGGGAACACCGGGGAGCTGTTTTTT
CASEGNTGELFF
>TRBJ2-3|TRBV10-3|-|14|-
TGTGCCATCAGTGAATCCAGGGGGGGAGATACGCAGTATTTT
CAISESRGGDTQYF
>TRBJ2-7|TRBV29-1|-|14|-
TGCAGCGTTGCCGGGACAATTGAGACTAATGGGCAGTACTTC
CSVAGTIETNGQYF
>TRBJ2-4|TRBV12-3/TRBV12-4|few|15|TRBD2
TGTGCCAGCAGTCCCCGGACTAGCGCGGGAAACATTCAGTACTTC
CASSPRTSAGNIQYF
>TRBJ2-5|TRBV9|-|16|TRBD2
TGTGCCAGCAGCGCGGGGGGGACTAGCGGGCCTGAGACCCAGTACTTC
CASSAGGTSGPETQYF
>TRBJ2-7|TRBV30|-|13|-
TGTGCCTGGAGTGTAAACAGCCACTACGAGCAGTACTTC
CAWSVNSHYEQYF
>TRBJ1-1|TRBV6-5|many|14|-
TGTGCCAGCAGTTACGCGGGGGAGTACACTGAAGCTTTCTTT
CASSYAGEYTEAFF
>TRBJ1-2|TRBV6-5|-|15|-
TGTGCCAGCAGTTACTCGTTGGACCTTAACTATGGCTACACCTTC
CASSYSLDLNYGYTF
>TRBJ2-1|TRBV5-1|many|16|TRBD1
TGCGCCAGCAGCTTGGGGCCGGGACAGGGGTACAATGAGCAGTTCTTC
CASSLGPGQGYNEQFF
>TRBJ2-3|TRBV20-1|-|17|TRBD2
TGCAGTGCCGGAAAGGGACTAGCGGGAGGGCCCACAGATACGCAGTATTTT
CSAGKGLAGGPTDTQYF
>TRBJ2-1|TRBV5-1|-|15|-
TGCGCCAGCAGCTTGCGGTCACCCGGGTTGAATGAGCAGTTCTTC
CASSLRSPGLNEQFF
>TRBJ2-1|TRBV7-8|-|16|TRBD1
TGTGCCAGCAGAACCGACAGGGGAAGGTCCTACAATGAGCAGTTCTTC
CASRTDRGRSYNEQFF
>TRBJ2-5|TRBV7-9|few|13|-
TGTGCCAGCAGCCCACCGGGGAGGGAGACCCAGTACTTC
CASSPPGRETQYF
>TRBJ2-1|TRBV10-3|few|15|TRBD2
TGTGCCATCAGTGGCCTAGCGGGGGGGCCCAATGAGCAGTTCTTC
CAISGLAGGPNEQFF
>TRBJ1-2|TRBV7-8|-|13|TRBD1
TGTGCCAGCAGCTTAGCAAGCACAGGGGTGAACACCTTC
CASSLASTGVNTF
>TRBJ2-3|TRBV27|few|16|-
TGTGCCAGTAGGTCTAGTAGCGGAACGTCGGGGGATACGCAGTATTTT
CASRSSSGTSGDTQYF
>TRBJ2-5|TRBV7-6|few|14|-
TGTGCCAGCAGCTTAAGTATCCGGGGGGAGACCCAGTACTTC
CASSLSIRGETQYF
>TRBJ1-2|TRBV20-1|once|13|TRBD1
TGCAGTGCTCGGGACAGCGGTCTGAGGCGCTACACCTTC
CSARDSGLRRYTF
>TRBJ2-4|TRBV20-1|few|13|-
TGCAGTGCTGTAACAATAGCCAAAAACATTCAGTACTTC
CSAVTIAKNIQYF
>TRBJ2-5|TRBV11-2|-|15|TRBD1
TGTGCCAGCAGCGCCTACAGGGGCAGGGAAGAGACCCAGTACTTC
CASSAYRGREETQYF
>TRBJ2-3|TRBV4-1|-|16|-
TGCGCCAGCAGCCAAGCGCCTGGGACTAGCACAGATACGCAGTATTTT
CASSQAPGTSTDTQYF
>TRBJ2-7|TRBV25-1|many|14|-
TGTGCCAGCAGTGACAGGGGACCTTCCTACGAGCAGTACTTC
CASSDRGPSYEQYF
>TRBJ2-3|TRBV6-6|few|14|-
TGTGCCAGCCGCCTTGATGTGGGGCCCCACGCGCAGTATTTT
CASRLDVGPHAQYF
>TRBJ1-6|TRBV11-2|few|17|-
TGTGCCAGCAGCTTAGTGGTTGGGCCCTCCTATAATTCACCCCTCCACTTT
CASSLVVGPSYNSPLHF
>TRBJ2-1|TRBV24-1|many|15|-
TGTGCCACCAGTGATCCAACGCTCTCCTACAATGAGCAGTTCTTC
CATSDPTLSYNEQFF
>TRBJ1-6|TRBV5-1|few|15|TRBD1
TGCGCCAGCAGCCCGCAGGGGGAGAATAATTCACCCCTCCACTTT
CASSPQGENNSPLHF
>TRBJ2-3|TRBV6-5|-|17|TRBD2
TGTGCCAGCAGACGAGGACTGACTAGCGGGAGAACAGATACGCAGTATTTT
CASRRGLTSGRTDTQYF
>TRBJ2-7|TRBV3-1|-|14|TRBD1
TGTGCCAGCAGCCGGGGGACAGGGATCTACGAGCAGTACTTC
CASSRGTGIYEQYF
>TRBJ2-1|TRBV23-1|few|15|-
TGCGCCAGCAGTCGTGGAAGAGGTGCCAACAATGAGCAGTTCTTC
CASSRGRGANNEQFF
>TRBJ2-5|TRBV5-1|few|15|-
TGCGCCAGCAGATTACAGGGTGGATGGACGGAGACCCAGTACTTC
CASRLQGGWTETQYF
>TRBJ1-2|TRBV19|-|15|-
TGTGCCAGTAGTATCCCGACAGGAGGGAACTATGGCTACACCTTC
CASSIPTGGNYGYTF
>TRBJ2-7|TRBV5-1|few|13|-
TGCGCCAGCAGTTATGACGGTTCCTACGAGCAGTACTTC
CASSYDGSYEQYF